A single sample gave rise to the 7 T cell receptor beta chains below, sequenced in a study of vaccination effects on CD4 cells after COVID-19. These receptors' antigens are unknown. Expansion of antigen-specific CD4+ T cells with viral peptide pools was carried out by the ViraFEST assay before sequencing. Between days 9 and 11 of culture, CD4+ T cells were separated out. Nucleocapsid antibodies stayed negative before and after vaccination, showing no earlier SARS-CoV-2 infection. Profiling relied on immunoSEQ multiplex PCR, and the TCRdb table lists in-frame clones only, not all of them. The sample shows roughly 67,000 clones, around 81% of them seen only once. The sample consisted of CD4+ T cells from PBMCs cultured with SARS-CoV-2 spike peptides, taken before COVID-19 vaccination. These receptors were collected from a human donor who received a COVID-19 vaccine.

This clone was detected only once. This sequence joins TRBV24-1 and TRBJ2-1; 9 bases are a match to TRBD1. Germline V gene sequence: CDR1 KGHDR, CDR2 SFDVKD. Losses at the gene ends were 6 bases for V and 7 bases for J; bases not matched to a gene: 6. CDR3 length: 14 residues. The CDR3 spells CATSTGTGPNEQFF. The CDR3 nucleotides are TGTGCCACCAGTACCGGGACAGGGCCGAATGAGCAGTTCTTC.

This clone has just a few counts. J is TRBJ1-5 and V is TRBV5-1; D gene uncertain. Germline loops: CDR1 SGHRS, CDR2 YFSETQ. V gave up 4 bases and J gave up 4 bases, with 12 bases separating them. The CDR3 extends over 14 amino acids. The CDR3 reads CASSASIGNQPQHF. The CDR3 bases are TGCGCCAGCAGCGCTTCTATAGGGAATCAGCCCCAGCATTTT.

V and J are TRBV6-5 and TRBJ2-3; D is possibly TRBD1 or TRBD2 (5 bases each). The CDR3 runs 16 residues. V lost 0 bases, J lost 2 bases, and 12 bases lay in between. CDR1 is MNHEY and CDR2 is SVGAGI in the germline V gene. The CDR3 sequence is CASSYSPRGDTDTQYF. The CDR3 DNA sequence: TGTGCCAGCAGTTACTCTCCTCGGGGCGACACAGATACGCAGTATTTT.

The chain carries TRBV7-2 and TRBJ2-3; D call uncertain. The CDR3 covers 13 residues. CDR1 is SGHTA and CDR2 is FQGNSA in the germline V gene. The V end was cut by 0 bases, the J end by 3 bases, with 4 bases between. The CDR3, as DNA: TGTGCCAGCAGCTTAGCGAGGACAGATACGCAGTATTTT. Encoded protein: CASSLARTDTQYF. Filled out from reference TRBV7-2 and TRBJ2-3, the complete variable domain reads GAGVSQSPSNKVTEKGKDVELRCDPISGHTALYWYRQSLGQGLEFLIYFQGNSAPDKSGLPSDRFSAERTGGSVSTLTIQRTQQEDSAVYLCASSLARTDTQYFGPGTRLTVL.

The gene calls are TRBV5-8 and TRBJ2-1; tentative D call: TRBD2 (6 bases). Between the trimmed V and J ends, which lost 7 bases and 0 bases, there was a span of 14 bases. This CDR3 region has 15 residues. Germline CDR1 is SGHTS and CDR2 is YDEGEE. The CDR3 is CASPSDGSSYNEQFF. DNA for the CDR3: TGTGCCAGCCCAAGCGACGGGAGCTCCTACAATGAGCAGTTCTTC. Combining the CDR3 with reference TRBV5-8 and TRBJ2-1 gives the whole variable domain EAGVTQSPTHLIKTRGQQATLRCSPISGHTSVYWYQQALGLGLQFLLWYDEGEERNRGNFPPRFSGRQFPNYSSELNVNALELEDSALYLCASPSDGSSYNEQFFGPGTRLTVL.

The chain uses TRBV6-4 and TRBJ2-5, with 9 bases matching TRBD2. This CDR3 is built from 15 residues. Germline trimming cut 0 bases from V and 7 bases from J; bases unmatched to any gene: 6. CDR1 MRHNA and CDR2 SNTAGT come from the germline V gene. The CDR3 protein is CASSDSPSGVRTQYF. CDR3 DNA sequence: TGTGCCAGCAGTGACTCTCCTAGCGGGGTTAGGACCCAGTACTTC.

The chain joins TRBV7-2 to TRBJ2-5; possible D gene TRBD2, 6 bases. V lost 0 bases and J 5 bases, leaving 7 bases between the germline ends. The V gene's germline CDR1 is SGHTA and CDR2 FQGNSA. CDR3 size: 13 residues. The CDR3 sequence is CTSSLALAETQYF. The CDR3 nucleotides are TGTACCAGCAGCTTAGCGCTAGCGGAGACCCAGTACTTC.